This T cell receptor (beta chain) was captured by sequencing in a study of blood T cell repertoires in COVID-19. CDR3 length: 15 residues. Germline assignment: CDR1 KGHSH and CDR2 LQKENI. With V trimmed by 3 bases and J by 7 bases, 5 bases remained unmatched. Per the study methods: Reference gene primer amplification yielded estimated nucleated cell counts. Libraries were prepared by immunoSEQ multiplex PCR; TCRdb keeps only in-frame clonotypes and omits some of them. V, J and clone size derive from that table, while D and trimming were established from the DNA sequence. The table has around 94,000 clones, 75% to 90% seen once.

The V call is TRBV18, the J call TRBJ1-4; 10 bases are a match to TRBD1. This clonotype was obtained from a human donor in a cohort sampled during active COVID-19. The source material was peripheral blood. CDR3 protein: CASSPRQGAGEKLFF. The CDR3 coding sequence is TGTGCCAGCTCACCCCGACAGGGGGCGGGTGAAAAACTGTTTTTT.